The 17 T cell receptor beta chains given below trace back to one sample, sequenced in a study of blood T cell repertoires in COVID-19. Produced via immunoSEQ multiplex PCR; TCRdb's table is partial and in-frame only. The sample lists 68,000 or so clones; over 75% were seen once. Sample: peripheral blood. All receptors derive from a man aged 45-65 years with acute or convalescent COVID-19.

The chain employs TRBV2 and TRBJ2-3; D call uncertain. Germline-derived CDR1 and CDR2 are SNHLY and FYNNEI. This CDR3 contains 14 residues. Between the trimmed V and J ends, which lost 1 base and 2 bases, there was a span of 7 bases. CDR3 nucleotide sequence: TGTGCCAGCAGTGAAGTTTTATCCACAGATACGCAGTATTTT. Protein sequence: CASSEVLSTDTQYF. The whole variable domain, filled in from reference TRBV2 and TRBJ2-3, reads EPEVTQTPSHQVTQMGQEVILRCVPISNHLYFYWYRQILGQKVEFLVSFYNNEISEKSEIFDDQFSVERPDGSNFTLKIRSTKLEDSAMYFCASSEVLSTDTQYFGPGTRLTVL.

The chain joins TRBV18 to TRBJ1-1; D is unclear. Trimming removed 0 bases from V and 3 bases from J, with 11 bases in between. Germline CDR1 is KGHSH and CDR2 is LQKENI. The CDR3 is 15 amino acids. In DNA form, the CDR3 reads TGTGCCAGCTCACCACCTGGAGGGTCGGACACTGAAGCTTTCTTT. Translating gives CASSPPGGSDTEAFF.

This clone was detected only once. DNA for the CDR3: TGTGCCAGCAGTCTCCAGGGGGTCTATGGCTACACCTTC. The encoded protein is CASSLQGVYGYTF. This chain links TRBV28 with TRBJ1-2; 7 bases align to TRBD1. There are 13 residues in the CDR3. The V and J ends lost 5 bases and 4 bases, in that order; junction bases with no gene match: 4. The germline V gene has CDR1 MDHEN and CDR2 SYDVKM.

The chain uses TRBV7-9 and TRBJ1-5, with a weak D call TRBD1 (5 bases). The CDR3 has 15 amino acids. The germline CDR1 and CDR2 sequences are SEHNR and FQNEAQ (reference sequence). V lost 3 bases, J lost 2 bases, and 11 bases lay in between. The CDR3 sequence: CASSLSGHGNQPQHF. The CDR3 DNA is TGTGCCAGCAGCTTGAGTGGACACGGCAATCAGCCCCAGCATTTT.

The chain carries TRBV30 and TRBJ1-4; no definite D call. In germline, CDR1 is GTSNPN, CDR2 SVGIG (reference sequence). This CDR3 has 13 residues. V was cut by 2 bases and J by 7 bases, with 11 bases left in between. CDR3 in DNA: TGTGCCTGGAGTAGGCGGTTGAGTGAAAAACTGTTTTTT. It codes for CAWSRRLSEKLFF.

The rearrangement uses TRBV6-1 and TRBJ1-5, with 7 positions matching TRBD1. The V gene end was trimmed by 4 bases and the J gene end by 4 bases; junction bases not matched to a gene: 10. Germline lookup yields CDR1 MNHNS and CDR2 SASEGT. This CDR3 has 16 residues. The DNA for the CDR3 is TGTGCCAGCAGTGCCGACAGGGATATACGGAATCAGCCCCAGCATTTT. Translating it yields CASSADRDIRNQPQHF.

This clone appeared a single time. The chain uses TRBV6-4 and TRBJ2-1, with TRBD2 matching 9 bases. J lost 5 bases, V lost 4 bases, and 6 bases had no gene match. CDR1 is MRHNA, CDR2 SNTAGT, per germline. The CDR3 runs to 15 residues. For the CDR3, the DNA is TGTGCCAGCAGTGCATCTAGCGGGAATAACAATGAGCAGTTCTTC. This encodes CASSASSGNNNEQFF.

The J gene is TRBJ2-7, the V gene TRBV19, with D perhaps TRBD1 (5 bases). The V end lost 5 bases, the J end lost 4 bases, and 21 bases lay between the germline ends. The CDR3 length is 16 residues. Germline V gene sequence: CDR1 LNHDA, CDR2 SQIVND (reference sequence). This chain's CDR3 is CASSDGLRQGIYEQYF. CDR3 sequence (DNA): TGTGCCAGTAGTGACGGTCTTAGGCAGGGTATATACGAGCAGTACTTC. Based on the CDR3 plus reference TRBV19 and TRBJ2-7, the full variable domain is DGGITQSPKYLFRKEGQNVTLSCEQNLNHDAMYWYRQDPGQGLRLIYYSQIVNDFQKGDIAEGYSVSREKKESFPLTVTSAQKNPTAFYLCASSDGLRQGIYEQYFGPGTRLTVT.

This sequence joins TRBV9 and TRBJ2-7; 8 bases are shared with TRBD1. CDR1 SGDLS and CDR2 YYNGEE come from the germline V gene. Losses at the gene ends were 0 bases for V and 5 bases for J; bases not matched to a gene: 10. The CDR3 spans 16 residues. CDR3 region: CASSVEGRTGWDEQYF. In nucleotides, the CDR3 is TGTGCCAGCAGCGTAGAGGGAAGGACAGGGTGGGACGAGCAGTACTTC.

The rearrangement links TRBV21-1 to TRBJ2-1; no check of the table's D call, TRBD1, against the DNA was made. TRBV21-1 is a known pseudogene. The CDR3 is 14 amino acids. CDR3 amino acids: CASIAGQGLNEQFF. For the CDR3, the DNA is TGTGCCAGCATCGCGGGACAGGGCTTGAATGAGCAGTTCTTC.

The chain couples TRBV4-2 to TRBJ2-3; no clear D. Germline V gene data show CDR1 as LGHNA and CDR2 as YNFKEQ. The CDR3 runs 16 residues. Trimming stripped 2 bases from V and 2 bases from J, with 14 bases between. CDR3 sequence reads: CASSQSPKLNTDTQYF. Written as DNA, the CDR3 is TGTGCCAGCAGCCAAAGTCCTAAACTAAACACAGATACGCAGTATTTT.

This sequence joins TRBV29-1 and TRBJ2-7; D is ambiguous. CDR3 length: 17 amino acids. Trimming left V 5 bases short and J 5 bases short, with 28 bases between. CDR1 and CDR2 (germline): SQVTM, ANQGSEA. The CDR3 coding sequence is TGCAGCGTTATGCTCCTACGATGGCTTTCCGGGTTCGACGAGCAGTACTTC. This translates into CSVMLLRWLSGFDEQYF.

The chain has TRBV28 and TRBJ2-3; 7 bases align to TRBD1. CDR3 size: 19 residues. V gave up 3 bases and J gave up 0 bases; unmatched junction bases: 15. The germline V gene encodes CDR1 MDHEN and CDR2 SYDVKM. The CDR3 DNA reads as TGTGCCAGCAGTTTTTTGAATCTTCGAGGGGGCGCGAGCACAGATACGCAGTATTTT. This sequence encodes CASSFLNLRGGASTDTQYF.

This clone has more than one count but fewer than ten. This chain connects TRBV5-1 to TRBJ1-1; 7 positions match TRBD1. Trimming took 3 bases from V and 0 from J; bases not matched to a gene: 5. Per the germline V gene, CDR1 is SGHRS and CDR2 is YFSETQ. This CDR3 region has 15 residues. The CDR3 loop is CASSSLQGMNTEAFF. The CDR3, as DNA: TGCGCCAGCAGCTCATTACAGGGGATGAACACTGAAGCTTTCTTT.

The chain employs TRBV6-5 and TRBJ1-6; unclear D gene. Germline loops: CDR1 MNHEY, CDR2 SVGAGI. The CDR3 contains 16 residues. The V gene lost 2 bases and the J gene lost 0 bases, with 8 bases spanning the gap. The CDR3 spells CASSYVGGSYNSPLHF. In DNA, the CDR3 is TGTGCCAGCAGTTACGTCGGCGGCTCCTATAATTCACCCCTCCACTTT.

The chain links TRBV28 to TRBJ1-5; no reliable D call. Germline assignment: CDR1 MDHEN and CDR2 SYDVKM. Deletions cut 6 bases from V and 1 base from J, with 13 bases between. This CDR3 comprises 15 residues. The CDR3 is CASSRTSVSNQPQHF. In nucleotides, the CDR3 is TGTGCCAGCAGCCGTACAAGTGTCAGCAATCAGCCCCAGCATTTT.

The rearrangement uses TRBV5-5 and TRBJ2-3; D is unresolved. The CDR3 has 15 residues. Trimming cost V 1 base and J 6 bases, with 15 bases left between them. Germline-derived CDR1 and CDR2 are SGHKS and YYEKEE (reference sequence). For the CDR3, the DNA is TGTGCCAGCAGCTTGCTAGTTCTCCCTCGGGATACGCAGTATTTT. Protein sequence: CASSLLVLPRDTQYF.